The rows below give T cell receptor beta chains drawn from one sample of a study of T-cell memory formation after mild COVID-19. TCRdb re-analysed the 5' RACE reads in MiXCR, keeping a single row per CDR3 protein. The sample carries hundreds of thousands of distinct CDR3 sequences, roughly 20% recorded once. Sample: PBMCs or a T cell subset sorted from them (not recorded which). The receptors stem from a man in his late teens or twenties who had mild COVID-19 (a few samples of this study predate the infection). Cell type and time point are not known. Each CDR3 is given with its conserved first and last residue. The order of the fields is V gene, J gene, D gene, CDR3 protein. The D gene is left open where the match is weak.

V gene: TRBV27; J gene: TRBJ2-5; D gene: -; CDR3 protein: CASAPNQGLETQYF
V gene: TRBV29-1; J gene: TRBJ2-4; D gene: -; CDR3 protein: CSGGTLNIQYF
V gene: TRBV2; J gene: TRBJ2-7; D gene: -; CDR3 protein: CASSVVWDYEQYF
V gene: TRBV7-3; J gene: TRBJ1-1; D gene: TRBD1; CDR3 protein: CASSLGTAGGFNTEAFF
V gene: TRBV7-9; J gene: TRBJ1-2; D gene: -; CDR3 protein: CASSSRQEFYGYTF
V gene: TRBV7-9; J gene: TRBJ1-1; D gene: -; CDR3 protein: CASSQQGHGTEAFF
V gene: TRBV6-1; J gene: TRBJ1-5; D gene: -; CDR3 protein: CASSEPRRNQPQHF
V gene: TRBV10-3; J gene: TRBJ2-2; D gene: -; CDR3 protein: CASGGDRAVTGELFF
V gene: TRBV10-3; J gene: TRBJ1-4; D gene: -; CDR3 protein: CAISPNTGEKLFF
V gene: TRBV29-1; J gene: TRBJ2-3; D gene: -; CDR3 protein: CSGGTKLTDTQYF
V gene: TRBV20-1; J gene: TRBJ2-7; D gene: -; CDR3 protein: CSARGDSHRYEQYF
V gene: TRBV6-5; J gene: TRBJ2-2; D gene: -; CDR3 protein: CASSPGVGELFF
V gene: TRBV7-9; J gene: TRBJ1-1; D gene: TRBD1; CDR3 protein: CASRALQGVTEAFF
V gene: TRBV7-9; J gene: TRBJ2-5; D gene: TRBD2; CDR3 protein: CASSASSLSRGGQETQYF
V gene: TRBV9; J gene: TRBJ2-7; D gene: -; CDR3 protein: CASSASSYEQYF
V gene: TRBV4-3; J gene: TRBJ2-3; D gene: -; CDR3 protein: CASSQGSGDTDTQYF
V gene: TRBV6-5; J gene: TRBJ1-5; D gene: TRBD1; CDR3 protein: CASSYLGRTGAVHQPQHF